The present TCR beta chain was sequenced within a study of response to subunit inactivated influenza vaccine. TCRdb called the RT-PCR reads again in MiXCR, with one record for every CDR3 protein. The sample has roughly 700,000 distinct CDR3 sequences, more than 11% seen once. The CDR3 covers 16 residues. Looked up from germline, CDR1 is DFQATT and CDR2 is SNEGSKA (reference sequence). V gave up 0 bases and J gave up 6 bases, with 15 bases separating them. Whole-study results and caveats: T cells newly recruited by each seasonal influenza vaccination are few, the authors suggested.

This clonotype has more than one count but fewer than ten. The antigen remains undetermined. The material sequenced was PBMCs from blood, taken 14 days before vaccination. The chain joins TRBV20-1 to TRBJ1-6; tentative D call: TRBD1 (6 bases). The sequence derives from a man aged 50 to 60 who received an inactivated influenza vaccine. CDR3 DNA: TGCAGTGCTAGAGATTCAGTTGGGACAAGTAATTCACCCCTCCACTTT. Residues: CSARDSVGTSNSPLHF.